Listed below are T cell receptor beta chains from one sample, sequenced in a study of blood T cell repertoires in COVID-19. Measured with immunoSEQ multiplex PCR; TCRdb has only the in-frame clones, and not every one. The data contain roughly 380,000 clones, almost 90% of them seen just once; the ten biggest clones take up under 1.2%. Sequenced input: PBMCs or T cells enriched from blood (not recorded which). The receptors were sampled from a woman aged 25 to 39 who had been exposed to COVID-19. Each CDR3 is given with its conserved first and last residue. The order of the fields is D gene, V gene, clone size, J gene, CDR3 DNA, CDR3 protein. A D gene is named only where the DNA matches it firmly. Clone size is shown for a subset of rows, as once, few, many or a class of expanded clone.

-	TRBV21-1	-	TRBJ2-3	TGTGCCAGCAGCAAAGAGATACTAGCGGGGAAACGCACAGATACGCAGTATTTT	CASSKEILAGKRTDTQYF
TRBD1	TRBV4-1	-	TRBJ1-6	TGCGCCAGCAGCCAAGAGGGACAGGGGCAGAATTCACCCCTCCACTTT	CASSQEGQGQNSPLHF
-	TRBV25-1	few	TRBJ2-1	TGTGCCAGCAGCAGGACTTCGAATGAGCAGTTCTTC	CASSRTSNEQFF
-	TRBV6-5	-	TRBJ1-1	TGTGCCAGCGCCACTACCGGGGGGACTGAAGCTTTCTTT	CASATTGGTEAFF
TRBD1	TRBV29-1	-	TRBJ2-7	TGCAGCGTTGAAGCTCGGGACAGGGGGCACTACGAGCAGTACTTC	CSVEARDRGHYEQYF
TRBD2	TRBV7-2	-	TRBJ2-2	TGTGCCAGCAGCCCTAGCGGGAGGGCCGGCGGGGAGCTGTTTTTT	CASSPSGRAGGELFF
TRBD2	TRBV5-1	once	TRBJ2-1	TGCGCCAGCAGCGCACTATTCAGCGGGGTAAACAATGAGCAGTTCTTC	CASSALFSGVNNEQFF
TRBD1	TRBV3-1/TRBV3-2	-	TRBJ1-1	TGTGCCAGCAGCCTACAGGGGTTCACTGAAGCTTTCTTT	CASSLQGFTEAFF
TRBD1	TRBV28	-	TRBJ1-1	TGTGCCAGCAGTTTTCCACAGGGGGCTGATGAAGCTTTCTTT	CASSFPQGADEAFF
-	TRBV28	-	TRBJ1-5	TGTGCCAGCAGTGATCCCACGGCGGGGAAGCCCCAGCATTTT	CASSDPTAGKPQHF
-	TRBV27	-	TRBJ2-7	TGTGCCAGCAGTTTAGACCGACTAGGGCGATACGAGCAGTACTTC	CASSLDRLGRYEQYF
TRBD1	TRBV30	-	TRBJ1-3	TGTGCCTGGGGGACAGGGGCTGGAAACACCATATATTTT	CAWGTGAGNTIYF
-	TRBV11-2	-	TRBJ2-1	TGTGCCAGCAGCTCAGGACAGCTAGAGTTCTTC	CASSSGQLEFF
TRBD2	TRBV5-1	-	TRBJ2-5	TGCGCCAGCAGCTTAGGGACTAGCGGGAGAGTGGGAGAGACCCAGTACTTC	CASSLGTSGRVGETQYF
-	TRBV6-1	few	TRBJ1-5	TGTGCCAGCAGTGAAAGGTCATTTGTGGGCAGGTCACATAAGGTGGATAGCAATCAGCCCCAGCATTTT	CASSERSFVGRSHKVDSNQPQHF
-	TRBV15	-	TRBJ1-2	TGTGCCACCAGCAGAGGGACAGACAGTAACTATGGCTACACCTTC	CATSRGTDSNYGYTF
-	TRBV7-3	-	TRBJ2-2	TGTGCCAGCGGGCCGGGGGGCGGCACCGGGGAGCTGTTTTTT	CASGPGGGTGELFF
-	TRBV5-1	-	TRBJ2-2	TGCGCCAGCAGCTACTTCGAGGGACAGAACACCGGGGAGCTGTTTTTT	CASSYFEGQNTGELFF
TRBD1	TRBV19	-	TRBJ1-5	TGTGCCAGTAGTACCCGGACAGGGAGCGCTCAGCCCCAGCATTTT	CASSTRTGSAQPQHF
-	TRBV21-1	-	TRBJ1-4	TGTGCCAGCAGCAACGACAGGGGAGATGAAAAACTGTTTTTT	CASSNDRGDEKLFF
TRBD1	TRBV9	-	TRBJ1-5	TGTGCCAGCAGCCCAGGGACAGGCTCCTTTAGCAATCAGCCCCAGCATTTT	CASSPGTGSFSNQPQHF
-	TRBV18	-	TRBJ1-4	TGTGCCAGCTCACCACCGCTACCTCAGGGTGAAAAACTGTTTTTT	CASSPPLPQGEKLFF
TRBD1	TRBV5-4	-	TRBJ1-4	TGTGCCAGCAGCAAAGGCCCCGGGACAGGGATTAATGAAAAACTGTTTTTT	CASSKGPGTGINEKLFF
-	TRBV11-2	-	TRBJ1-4	TGTGCCAGCAGCTTAGTGCGGGAGAGCAGAGAAAAACTGTTTTTT	CASSLVRESREKLFF
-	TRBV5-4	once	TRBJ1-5	TGTGCCAGCAGCGCGGGGGGGGAGTCTGGCGATCAGCCCCAGCATTTT	CASSAGGESGDQPQHF
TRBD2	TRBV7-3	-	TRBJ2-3	TGTGCCAGCAGCCCGGGACTAGCTATTAGCACAGATACGCAGTATTTT	CASSPGLAISTDTQYF
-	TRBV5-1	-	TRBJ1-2	TGCGCCAGCAGCTTGGGCAGGGACTATGGCTACACCTTC	CASSLGRDYGYTF
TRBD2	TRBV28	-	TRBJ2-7	TGTGCCAGCAGCCCTAGCGGGACCAGGCTCTACGAGCAGTACTTC	CASSPSGTRLYEQYF